The 22 T cell receptor beta chains below come from one sample, sequenced in a study of identical twins. TCRdb analysed the 5' RACE reads with MiXCR anew, one entry per CDR3 protein. The profile covers some 760,000 distinct CDR3 sequences, with around a sixth appearing a single time and roughly 13% taken by the ten largest. The sample was also reused in another study, on T cells expressing NK-cell markers.

Sequenced: PBMCs. The receptors stem from a woman aged 18-35 years in good health.

The chain uses TRBV7-9 and TRBJ2-1, with D perhaps matching TRBD2 (5 bases). CDR3 size: 14 residues. Per germline, CDR1 SEHNR and CDR2 FQNEAQ (reference sequence). V lost 7 bases to trimming and J lost 8 bases, with 18 bases between them. The CDR3 nucleotides read TGTGCCAGCACTCTGCCCGGGGAAGTCGATGAGCAGTTCTTC. It translates to CASTLPGEVDEQFF.

The chain couples TRBV20-1 to TRBJ1-1, with D tentatively TRBD1 (6 bases). The V end lost 3 bases, the J end lost 4 bases, and 18 bases lay between the germline ends. This CDR3 has 15 residues. Germline V gene sequence: CDR1 DFQATT, CDR2 SNEGSKA (reference sequence). DNA of the CDR3: TGCAGTGCTAGGTGGGACACCACGCGGACCACTGAAGCTTTCTTT. Translation: CSARWDTTRTTEAFF.

This sequence joins TRBV7-6 and TRBJ2-5; 8 bases fit TRBD2. J gave up 7 bases and V 5 bases, and 18 bases lay outside the gene matches. The CDR3 consists of 17 residues. Germline CDR1 and CDR2: SGHVS and FNYEAQ. The CDR3 nucleotides read TGTGCCAGCAGCCCAGCGGGCGGAGCGGGGGTCCTGGGGACCCAGTACTTC. Translating gives CASSPAGGAGVLGTQYF.

In this sample, this clonotype turned up a few times. The J gene is TRBJ2-4, the V gene TRBV20-1; a possible D gene is TRBD2 (6 bases). Germline values: CDR1 DFQATT, CDR2 SNEGSKA (reference sequence). V lost 0 bases to trimming and J lost 5 bases, with 17 bases between them. This CDR3 has 16 residues. In DNA form, the CDR3 reads TGCAGTGCTAGAGATCCCGGTTGGGGCGGGGAAAACATTCAGTACTTC. Amino acid sequence: CSARDPGWGGENIQYF.

The chain couples TRBV6-1 to TRBJ2-2; 13 nucleotides line up with TRBD2. With V trimmed by 6 bases and J by 7 bases, 14 bases remained unmatched. The CDR3 totals 18 residues. Germline values: CDR1 MNHNS, CDR2 SASEGT. The CDR3 loop reads CASSALAGGPERIGELFF. CDR3 nucleotide sequence: TGTGCCAGCAGCGCACTAGCGGGGGGGCCCGAACGAATCGGGGAGCTGTTTTTT.

The sample holds a few counts of this clonotype. The chain has TRBV4-1 and TRBJ1-1, with 9 nucleotides matching TRBD1. Germline V gene data show CDR1 as MGHRA and CDR2 as YSYEKL. Trimming removed 3 bases from V and 4 bases from J; junction bases left unmatched: 3. This CDR3 contains 14 residues. The CDR3 bases are TGCGCCAGCAGCCAGCTGACAGGGGGCACTGAAGCTTTCTTT. It is translated as CASSQLTGGTEAFF.

This clonotype has more than one count but fewer than ten. V is TRBV29-1 and J is TRBJ2-2; maybe TRBD2 (5 bases). Germline CDR1 is SQVTM and CDR2 is ANQGSEA. The CDR3 length is 13 residues. V was shortened by 4 bases and J by 6 bases, with 12 bases between the two germline ends. CDR3 amino acids: CSVASSNAGELFF. The CDR3 nucleotides read TGCAGCGTTGCTAGCTCAAACGCCGGGGAGCTGTTTTTT.

This clonotype was seen a handful of times. The gene calls are TRBV5-1 and TRBJ1-1; 8 nucleotides agree with TRBD1. The CDR3 loop spans 14 amino acids. The V gene end was trimmed by 3 bases and the J gene end by 6 bases; junction bases not matched to a gene: 7. CDR1 and CDR2 from the germline V gene are SGHRS and YFSETQ. The DNA of the CDR3 is TGCGCCAGCAGCTGGACAGGGAGTGACGCTGAAGCTTTCTTT. Its protein product is CASSWTGSDAEAFF.

This clonotype was seen only a few times. The rearrangement uses TRBV20-1 and TRBJ2-5; 10 positions agree with TRBD2. Germline-derived CDR1 and CDR2 are DFQATT and SNEGSKA (reference sequence). With V trimmed by 1 base and J by 7 bases, 6 bases remained unmatched. CDR3 size: 14 residues. The CDR3 spells CSARVLAGAGTQYF. CDR3 nucleotides: TGCAGTGCTAGAGTCCTAGCGGGGGCAGGGACCCAGTACTTC.

The J gene is TRBJ1-2, the V gene TRBV29-1; D ambiguous. Germline-derived CDR1 and CDR2 are SQVTM and ANQGSEA. Trimming shortened V by 4 bases and J by 4 bases, and 7 bases separated the two germline ends. There are 11 residues in the CDR3. The CDR3 nucleotides read TGCAGCGTTGTCCCGCTCTATGGCTACACCTTC. Translated: CSVVPLYGYTF.

This clonotype showed up just a few times. An end of the junction does not agree with germline; a read error may underlie this. The rearrangement joins TRBV10-3 to TRBJ2-7; tentatively, D is TRBD1 or TRBD2 (5 bases each). The germline V gene encodes CDR1 ENHRY and CDR2 SYGVKD. This CDR3 is 14 amino acids long. The CDR3 DNA follows: TGTGCCATCAGTGAGTCGGAGGACGGGTTAGGGACCCTCTTC. It yields the protein CAISESEDGLGTLF.

The gene calls are TRBV20-1 and TRBJ2-2; perhaps TRBD2 as D (6 bases). CDR1 DFQATT and CDR2 SNEGSKA come from the germline V gene (reference sequence). This CDR3 spans 13 amino acids. The V end was cut by 3 bases, the J end by 4 bases, with 9 bases between. The CDR3 nucleotides read TGCAGTGCTAGTGGGACTGTCACCGGGGAGCTGTTTTTT. Translating it yields CSASGTVTGELFF.

There are many counts of this clonotype. The chain recombines TRBV29-1 with TRBJ2-1; TRBD2 might be the D (5 bases). V lost 5 bases and J 0 bases, leaving 11 bases between the germline ends. This CDR3 contains 14 residues. The germline V gene encodes CDR1 SQVTM and CDR2 ANQGSEA. The CDR3 nucleotides read TGCAGCGTTTCCCGGGGTTACTCCTACAATGAGCAGTTCTTC. Its protein is CSVSRGYSYNEQFF.

V usage is TRBV6-1 and J usage is TRBJ2-4; TRBD2 is a possible D gene (6 bases). Germline V gene lookup returns CDR1 MNHNS and CDR2 SASEGT. V dropped 4 bases and J dropped 1 base, with 11 bases sitting between them. The CDR3 has 15 residues. The CDR3 reads CASSGHGGAKNIQYF. Written as DNA, the CDR3 is TGTGCCAGCAGTGGACATGGGGGGGCCAAAAACATTCAGTACTTC.

The chain links TRBV25-1 to TRBJ2-6; either TRBD1 or TRBD2 may supply D (5 bases each). This CDR3 is 19 amino acids long. Germline V gives CDR1 MGHDK, CDR2 SYGVNS. Trimming cost V 1 base and J 3 bases, with 19 bases left between them. CDR3 DNA sequence: TGTGCCAGCAGTGAATCAGGTGAGGGCAGGGTCTATGGGGCCAACGTCCTGACTTTC. Protein sequence: CASSESGEGRVYGANVLTF.

This sequence joins TRBV12-3 or TRBV12-4 and TRBJ2-4; a possible D gene is TRBD1 (6 bases). Between the trimmed V and J ends, which lost 8 bases and 3 bases, there was a span of 17 bases. The CDR3 has 15 amino acids. In DNA form, the CDR3 reads TGTGCCAGCCAAGTTGGGGGCGCCGGCAAAAACATTCAGTACTTC. It encodes CASQVGGAGKNIQYF.

This clonotype has just one count. V and J are TRBV24-1 and TRBJ2-3; D gene uncertain. The CDR3 has 13 residues. The V and J ends lost 3 bases and 7 bases respectively, with 10 bases between them. CDR1 is KGHDR and CDR2 is SFDVKD in the germline V gene. The DNA for the CDR3 is TGTGCCACCAGTGATCCCCGGGCTTATACGCAGTATTTT. Protein: CATSDPRAYTQYF.

This clonotype appeared many times. The chain has TRBV12-3 or TRBV12-4 and TRBJ2-2; 8 bases agree with TRBD2. CDR3 size: 14 residues. V trimming: 10 bases; J trimming: 4 bases; junction bases outside the gene matches: 8. Here the CDR3 DNA reads TGTGCCACTGCGGGACTAGGGAGCACCGGGGAGCTGTTTTTT. This sequence encodes CATAGLGSTGELFF.

The chain has TRBV20-1 and TRBJ2-6; either TRBD1 or TRBD2 may fit D (6 bases each). The V end was cut by 6 bases, the J end by 1 base, with 13 bases between. CDR1 is DFQATT, CDR2 SNEGSKA, per germline (reference sequence). This CDR3 comprises 15 residues. For the CDR3, the DNA is TGCAGTGCAGGGGGGTATGGGTCTGGGGCCAACGTCCTGACTTTC. This encodes CSAGGYGSGANVLTF.

A few counts support this clonotype. The V and J genes are TRBV2 and TRBJ2-1, with TRBD2 matching over 8 bases. Germline CDR1 reads SNHLY; CDR2 reads FYNNEI. The CDR3 is 15 amino acids. Trimming at V came to 4 bases and at J to 5 bases, leaving 7 bases not matched to a gene. The CDR3 DNA reads TGTGCCAGCAGTGTTTCCAGCGGGAGAAACAATGAGCAGTTCTTC. Amino acid sequence: CASSVSSGRNNEQFF.

This clonotype was seen only a few times. The rearrangement joins TRBV7-9 to TRBJ2-2; D gene unclear. Trimming removed 2 bases at V and 6 bases at J, with 10 bases between. The CDR3 loop spans 14 amino acids. Germline V lookup: CDR1 SEHNR, CDR2 FQNEAQ (reference sequence). The CDR3 protein is CASSLSFRAGELFF. Here the CDR3 DNA reads TGTGCCAGCAGCTTATCTTTCCGGGCCGGGGAGCTGTTTTTT. The variable domain in full, with the rest retrieved from reference TRBV7-9 and TRBJ2-2, is DTGVSQNPRHKITKRGQNVTFRCDPISEHNRLYWYRQTLGQGPEFLTYFQNEAQLEKSRLLSDRFSAERPKGSFSTLEIQRTEQGDSAMYLCASSLSFRAGELFFGEGSRLTVL.

The J gene is TRBJ2-7, the V gene TRBV4-3, with D maybe TRBD2 (6 bases). This CDR3 has 15 residues. Germline V gene lookup returns CDR1 LGHNA and CDR2 YSLEER. V was clipped by 4 bases and J by 2 bases, with 15 bases between them. The CDR3 DNA is TGCGCCAGCAGCCTCAGGCCGGGAGCGGCCTACGAGCAGTACTTC. Its protein is CASSLRPGAAYEQYF.